This passage covers 12 T cell receptor beta chains from one sample sequenced in a study of control samples from healthy donors and cancer patients. The method was immunoSEQ multiplex PCR; TCRdb's version includes in-frame clones alone and lacks a portion of them. The sample includes tens of thousands of clones, roughly nine tenths of them seen just once. Sequenced input: blood. The source of these receptors is a man aged 45-60 years in good health.

The chain joins TRBV3-1 (or the pseudogene TRBV3-2) to TRBJ1-6; D is ambiguous. This CDR3 contains 15 residues. V lost 0 bases and J 7 bases, leaving 10 bases between the germline ends. From germline, CDR1 is LGHDT and CDR2 YNNKEL (reference sequence). In nucleotides, the CDR3 is TGTGCCAGCAGCCAAGACGGAGGGAACAATTCACCCCTCCACTTT. Encoded protein: CASSQDGGNNSPLHF.

Written as DNA, the CDR3 is TGTGCCAGCAGCTTAGGGGACTCGGTCGGGGAGCTGTTTTTT. This sequence encodes CASSLGDSVGELFF. The V gene is TRBV11-2, the J gene TRBJ2-2; D might be TRBD2 (6 bases). V was pared by 1 base and J by 7 bases, with 10 bases between. Germline CDR1 and CDR2: SGHAT and FQNNGV. CDR3 length: 14 amino acids.

The rearrangement joins TRBV7-9 to TRBJ1-5; D is unresolved. The ends were cut back, 1 base at V and 2 bases at J, with 6 bases in the middle. Per the germline V gene, CDR1 is SEHNR and CDR2 is FQNEAQ (reference sequence). This CDR3 spans 14 amino acids. The CDR3 spells CASSLGMGNQPQHF. The CDR3 bases are TGTGCCAGCAGCTTAGGGATGGGCAATCAGCCCCAGCATTTT.

V is TRBV27 and J is TRBJ1-5; D perhaps matches TRBD1 (5 bases). CDR1 MNHEY and CDR2 SMNVEV come from the germline V gene (reference sequence). This CDR3 comprises 14 residues. V was clipped by 3 bases and J by 6 bases, with 12 bases between them. The CDR3 DNA is TGTGCCAGCAGTTTCCGGGGCTCGCGTCAGCCCCAGCATTTT. Translation gives CASSFRGSRQPQHF.

The chain links TRBV7-9 to TRBJ2-3; D is uncertain. Trimming pared 3 bases from V and 5 bases from J, leaving 9 bases between. The germline V gene has CDR1 SEHNR and CDR2 FQNEAQ (reference sequence). This CDR3 comprises 13 residues. The CDR3 spells CASSLTSGDTQYF. In nucleotides, the CDR3 is TGTGCCAGCAGCTTGACATCGGGAGATACGCAGTATTTT.

The rearrangement uses TRBV4-1 and TRBJ1-6; D is perhaps TRBD1 (5 bases). The germline gives CDR1 MGHRA, CDR2 YSYEKL. V shed 0 bases and J shed 8 bases, with 17 bases lying between them. The CDR3 is 17 amino acids. The CDR3 coding sequence is TGCGCCAGCAGCCAAGAGTTCTCGGGGACCGCACATTCACCCCTCCACTTT. Protein: CASSQEFSGTAHSPLHF.

DNA of the CDR3: TGTGCCAGCAGCCTATGGGACAGGGGAGGGGATACGCAGTATTTT. Protein sequence: CASSLWDRGGDTQYF. The chain couples TRBV7-6 to TRBJ2-3, with TRBD1 matching 10 bases. The CDR3 contains 15 residues. V gave up 5 bases and J gave up 6 bases; unmatched junction bases: 8. Germline CDR1 reads SGHVS; CDR2 reads FNYEAQ.

The chain is built from TRBV7-9 and TRBJ1-1; the match to TRBD1 covers 7 bases. The J segment lost 1 base and the V segment lost 1 base, leaving 3 bases of the junction unmatched. Germline CDR1 and CDR2: SEHNR and FQNEAQ (reference sequence). The CDR3 runs 15 residues. CDR3 in DNA: TGTGCCAGCAGCTTAGGAGCAGGGGGGAACACTGAAGCTTTCTTT. Its protein is CASSLGAGGNTEAFF.

The gene calls are TRBV5-1 and TRBJ1-1; weak D call: TRBD1 (6 bases). Trimming left V 5 bases short and J 5 bases short, with 13 bases between. This CDR3 comprises 13 residues. CDR1 SGHRS and CDR2 YFSETQ come from the germline V gene. The CDR3 sequence: CASSFDRRTEAFF. The CDR3, as DNA: TGCGCCAGCAGTTTCGACAGGAGGACTGAAGCTTTCTTT.

This chain joins TRBV6-2 or TRBV6-3 and TRBJ2-3; weak D call: TRBD2 (6 bases). V was cut by 0 bases and J by 6 bases, with 22 bases left in between. CDR1 MNHEY and CDR2 SVGEGT come from the germline V gene. The CDR3 extends over 18 amino acids. The CDR3 bases are TGTGCCAGCAGTTACTCTCCCCTGATTGGAGGGTCAAGGGATACGCAGTATTTT. Translated: CASSYSPLIGGSRDTQYF.

This chain joins TRBV5-6 and TRBJ1-5; D is perhaps TRBD1 (6 bases). The V and J ends lost 2 bases and 2 bases respectively, with 8 bases between them. This CDR3 is built from 14 residues. Per the germline V gene, CDR1 is SGHDT and CDR2 is YYEEEE. The chain's CDR3 is CASSFRGGNQPQHF. CDR3 DNA sequence: TGTGCCAGCAGCTTCAGGGGTGGCAATCAGCCCCAGCATTTT.

The rearrangement uses TRBV24-1 and TRBJ1-1; the D is unclear. Germline V lookup: CDR1 KGHDR, CDR2 SFDVKD. This CDR3 comprises 13 residues. V was shortened by 1 base and J by 0 bases, with 2 bases between the two germline ends. The CDR3 region has the DNA TGTGCCACCAGTGATTTCCTGAACACTGAAGCTTTCTTT. This translates into CATSDFLNTEAFF.